This is a list of T cell receptor beta chains from one sample in a study of T cell responses to AZD1222 COVID-19 vaccine. TCRdb keeps only in-frame clones here, not all; method: immunoSEQ multiplex PCR. The sample consists of roughly 140,000 clones, 90% to 95% of them appearing once. The sequencing here drew on peripheral blood, taken on day 0 of AZD1222 vaccination. The receptors originated from an adult in good health. Each CDR3 is given without its conserved first and last residue. D genes are given only for firm matches.

D gene | J gene | V gene | CDR3 protein
. | TRBJ1-1 | TRBV12-3/TRBV12-4 | ASSRTANTEAF
TRBD2 | TRBJ2-3 | TRBV7-2 | ASSLEAGGSTDTQY
. | TRBJ2-4 | TRBV29-1 | SVLQGRKNIQY
TRBD1 | TRBJ1-2 | TRBV5-1 | ASKSPGTGTYGYT
. | TRBJ1-2 | TRBV27 | ASTRGGGVRYGYT
. | TRBJ1-5 | TRBV6-5 | ASRRLNNQPQH
. | TRBJ2-1 | TRBV6-5 | ASRAPGREQF
. | TRBJ2-3 | TRBV10-2 | ASSEWATRQY
TRBD1 | TRBJ1-4 | TRBV10-2 | ASSEVDRGGEKLF
TRBD1 | TRBJ2-2 | TRBV5-1 | ASSSDRGRTGELF
TRBD1 | TRBJ1-4 | TRBV5-4 | ASSASGGDNEKLF
. | TRBJ2-5 | TRBV2 | ASSGPDETQY
. | TRBJ1-2 | TRBV27 | ASRPYRDRNYGYT
TRBD2 | TRBJ2-1 | TRBV5-1 | ASSLAWTSGLGEQF
. | TRBJ1-1 | TRBV5-1 | ASSTQGLNTEAF
TRBD1 | TRBJ1-1 | TRBV5-5 | ASSLEKRQGGTEAF
. | TRBJ1-2 | TRBV29-1 | SVVGQPGGYT
. | TRBJ2-6 | TRBV19 | ASSIDFGLSGANVLT
. | TRBJ1-2 | TRBV27 | ASSLSGGDYGYT
. | TRBJ2-3 | TRBV6-5 | ASSYTKYTDTQY
TRBD2 | TRBJ2-4 | TRBV28 | ASSYSGGKNIQY
. | TRBJ1-2 | TRBV24-1 | ATSAQNYGYT
TRBD1 | TRBJ1-5 | TRBV2 | ASRPTGRSNQPQH
TRBD2 | TRBJ2-1 | TRBV11-2 | ASSSNLLAGAANEQF
TRBD2 | TRBJ2-5 | TRBV3-1/TRBV3-2 | ASSPLLRGVQETQY
. | TRBJ1-2 | TRBV5-5 | ASSLGTGGTGYT
. | TRBJ1-5 | TRBV19 | ASTPGDKGRGNQPQH
. | TRBJ1-2 | TRBV6-5 | ASSYDRSTGYT
. | TRBJ1-4 | TRBV28 | ASSKQGLNEKLF
TRBD1 | TRBJ2-3 | TRBV24-1 | ATSDLAGQGTDTQY
. | TRBJ2-3 | TRBV25-1 | ASSGPGRKYTDTQY
TRBD2 | TRBJ2-1 | TRBV19 | ASKFSGGRAYNEQF
TRBD1 | TRBJ1-4 | TRBV5-1 | ASSLRQGGNEKLF
. | TRBJ2-1 | TRBV19 | ASSIPGPSRDEQF
. | TRBJ1-2 | TRBV4-2 | ASSQGRDYGYT
TRBD1 | TRBJ1-1 | TRBV28 | ASSPQGGASHDEAF
. | TRBJ1-1 | TRBV2 | ATTGQLNTEAF
. | TRBJ1-1 | TRBV6-5 | ASSTRGASTEAF
. | TRBJ2-5 | TRBV10-2 | ASSERSGETQY
. | TRBJ1-6 | TRBV4-1 | ASSQSDTSSYNSPLH
. | TRBJ2-1 | TRBV27 | ASSLVDNEQF
. | TRBJ1-2 | TRBV11-2 | ASSLDGGNYGYT
TRBD2 | TRBJ2-2 | TRBV3-1/TRBV3-2 | ASELAGDTGELF
TRBD2 | TRBJ2-1 | TRBV19 | ASSVTSGGFNEQF
TRBD1 | TRBJ2-5 | TRBV28 | ASRIEGGLSGETQY
. | TRBJ2-1 | TRBV24-1 | ATSDSSPSGSRLYEQF
TRBD2 | TRBJ2-2 | TRBV6-4 | ASSDSDSGDTGELF
TRBD1 | TRBJ2-3 | TRBV18 | ASSLDRTNTDTQY
. | TRBJ2-5 | TRBV3-1/TRBV3-2 | ASSQGYGARETQY
TRBD2 | TRBJ2-1 | TRBV4-1 | ASSQVLAGAVFHEQF
. | TRBJ1-2 | TRBV24-1 | ATSDWTADYGYT
TRBD1 | TRBJ1-1 | TRBV7-3 | ASSAGTGENTEAF
. | TRBJ2-3 | TRBV12-3/TRBV12-4 | ASSVGDTQY
TRBD1 | TRBJ1-6 | TRBV5-1 | ASSSGTGGGHSPLH
TRBD2 | TRBJ2-1 | TRBV5-1 | ASSFLADVSYNEQF
TRBD2 | TRBJ2-1 | TRBV28 | ASSLLSARRESEQF
. | TRBJ2-1 | TRBV7-2 | ASMAGPGSYNEQF